Sequencing of this T cell receptor beta chain was carried out in a study of blood T cells in healthy people across ages. Whole-study results and caveats: Whereas aged donors had fewer naive CD4+ cells, long-lived donors had more of them and higher diversity.

As concerns this clonotype: What it binds is unknown.

The CDR3 spans 15 residues. Per the germline V gene, CDR1 is ENHRY and CDR2 is SYGVKD. The V and J ends lost 3 bases and 6 bases respectively, with 14 bases between them. With a J-beta primer mix and a sample-barcoded 5' primer, a second PCR ran roughly 6 to 12 cycles. Every sample produced at least 2.5 million CDR3-containing paired-end reads. In TCRdb, the 5' RACE reads were re-called with MiXCR into one record per CDR3 protein. Of 650,000 to 1,000,000 distinct CDR3 sequences in the sample, under 40% were seen once. Sequencing input: blood. The chain recombines TRBV10-3 with TRBJ2-2; D might be TRBD1 (6 bases). This receptor was obtained from a man aged 18 to 30 in good health. The CDR3 spells CAISDQGRVSGELFF. The CDR3 nucleotides read TGTGCCATCAGTGATCAGGGGAGAGTGTCCGGGGAGCTGTTTTTT.